Detailed here is one TCR beta chain. Its target is not known. This sample was taken from a study of shared clonotypes between healthy human individuals. Study-wide results and limits: Clonotype sharing among donors was expected to depend on sequencing depth.

Profiling relied on immunoSEQ multiplex PCR, and the TCRdb table lists in-frame clones only, not all of them. The profile shows fewer than 3 million clones, around 90% of them singletons. The CDR3 consists of 17 residues. V was clipped by 6 bases and J by 1 base, with 21 bases between them. The germline CDR1 and CDR2 sequences are LNHDA and SQIVND (reference sequence). V usage is TRBV19 and J usage is TRBJ1-2, with TRBD1 as a possible D gene (5 bases). Sequences were obtained from naive CD4+ T cells from PBMCs. Subset: CD45RA+ positively selected. The receptor was derived from a man between 18 and 29 years old in good health. Some clones in this sample may be carry-over from other donors' samples. The CDR3 protein is CASRNHQGSGDNYGYTF. CDR3 nucleotide sequence: TGTGCCAGTAGGAACCATCAGGGCTCCGGGGATAACTATGGCTACACCTTC.